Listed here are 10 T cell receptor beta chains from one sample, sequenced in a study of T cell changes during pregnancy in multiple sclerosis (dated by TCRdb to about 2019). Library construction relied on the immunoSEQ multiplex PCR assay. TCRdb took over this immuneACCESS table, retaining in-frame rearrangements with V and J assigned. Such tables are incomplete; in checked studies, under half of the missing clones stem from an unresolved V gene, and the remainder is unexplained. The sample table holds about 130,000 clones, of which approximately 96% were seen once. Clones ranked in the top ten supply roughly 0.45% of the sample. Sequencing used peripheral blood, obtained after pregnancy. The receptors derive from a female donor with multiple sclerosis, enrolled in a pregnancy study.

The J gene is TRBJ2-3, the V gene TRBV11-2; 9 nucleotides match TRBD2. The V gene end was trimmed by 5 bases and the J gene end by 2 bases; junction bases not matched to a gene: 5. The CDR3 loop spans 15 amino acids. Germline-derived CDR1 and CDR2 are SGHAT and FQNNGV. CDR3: CASSRGRAYTDTQYF. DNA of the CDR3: TGTGCCAGCAGCCGCGGGAGGGCCTACACAGATACGCAGTATTTT.

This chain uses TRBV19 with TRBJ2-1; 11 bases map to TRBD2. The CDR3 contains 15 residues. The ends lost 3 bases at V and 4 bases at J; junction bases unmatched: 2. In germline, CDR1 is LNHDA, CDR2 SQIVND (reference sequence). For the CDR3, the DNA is TGTGCCAGTAGTATGACTAGCGGGGTTTACAATGAGCAGTTCTTC. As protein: CASSMTSGVYNEQFF.

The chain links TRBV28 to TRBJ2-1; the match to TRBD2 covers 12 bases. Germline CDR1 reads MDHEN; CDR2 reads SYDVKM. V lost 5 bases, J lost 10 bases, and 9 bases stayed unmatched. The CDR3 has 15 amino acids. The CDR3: CASSPTTSGSGEQFF. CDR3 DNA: TGTGCCAGCAGTCCAACGACTAGCGGGAGTGGGGAGCAGTTCTTC.

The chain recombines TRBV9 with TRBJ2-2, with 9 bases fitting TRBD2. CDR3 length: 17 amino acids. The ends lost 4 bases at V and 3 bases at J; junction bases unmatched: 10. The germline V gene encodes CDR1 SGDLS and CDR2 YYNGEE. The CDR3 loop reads CASSPISGSYYTGELFF. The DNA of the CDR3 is TGTGCCAGCAGCCCTATTAGCGGGAGTTACTACACCGGGGAGCTGTTTTTT.

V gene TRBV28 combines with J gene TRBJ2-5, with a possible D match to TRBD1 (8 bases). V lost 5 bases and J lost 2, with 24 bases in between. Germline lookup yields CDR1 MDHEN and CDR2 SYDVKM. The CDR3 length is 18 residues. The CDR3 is CASSPGGQGAQGQETQYF. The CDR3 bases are TGTGCCAGCAGTCCCGGGGGGCAGGGGGCGCAGGGTCAAGAGACCCAGTACTTC.

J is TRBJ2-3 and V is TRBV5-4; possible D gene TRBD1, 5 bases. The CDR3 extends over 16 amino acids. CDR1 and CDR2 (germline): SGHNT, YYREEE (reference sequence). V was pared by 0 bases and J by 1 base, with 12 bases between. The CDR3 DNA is TGTGCCAGCAGCTTGGTCCAGGGCATGGGCACAGATACGCAGTATTTT. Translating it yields CASSLVQGMGTDTQYF.

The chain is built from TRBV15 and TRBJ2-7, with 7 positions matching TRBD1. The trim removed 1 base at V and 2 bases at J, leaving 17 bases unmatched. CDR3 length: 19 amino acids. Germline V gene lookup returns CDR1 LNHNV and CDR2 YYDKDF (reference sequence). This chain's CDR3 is CATSRVVGVRDRSTYEQYF. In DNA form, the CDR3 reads TGTGCCACCAGCAGAGTCGTGGGGGTCCGGGACAGATCAACCTACGAGCAGTACTTC.

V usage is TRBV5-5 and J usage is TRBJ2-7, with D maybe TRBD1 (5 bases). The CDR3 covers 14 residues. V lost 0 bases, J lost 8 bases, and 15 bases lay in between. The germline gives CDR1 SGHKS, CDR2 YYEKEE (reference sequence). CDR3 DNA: TGTGCCAGCAGCTTGGCGGCGGCGTCAGGGCAGCAGTACTTC. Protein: CASSLAAASGQQYF.

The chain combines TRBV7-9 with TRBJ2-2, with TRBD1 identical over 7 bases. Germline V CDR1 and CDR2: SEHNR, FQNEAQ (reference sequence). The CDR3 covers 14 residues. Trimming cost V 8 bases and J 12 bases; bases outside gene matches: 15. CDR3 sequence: CASPNVEGAGKLFF. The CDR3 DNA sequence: TGTGCCAGCCCTAATGTAGAGGGGGCCGGTAAGCTGTTTTTT.

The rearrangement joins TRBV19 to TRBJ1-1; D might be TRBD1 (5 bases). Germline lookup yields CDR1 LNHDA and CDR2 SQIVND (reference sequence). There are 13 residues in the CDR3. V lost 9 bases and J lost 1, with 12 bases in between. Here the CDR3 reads CASGAGGNTEAFF. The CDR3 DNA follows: TGTGCCAGCGGGGCGGGGGGGAACACTGAAGCTTTCTTT.